The entry that follows covers one T cell receptor (beta chain) sequence. Its antigen is undetermined. The sample is drawn from a study of T cell responses to AZD1222 COVID-19 vaccine. General study findings and limits: AZD1222 recipients seropositive at baseline numbered only six. There were mostly white British donors and more females than males, and clonal diversity was possibly underestimated.

The trim removed 3 bases at V and 6 bases at J, leaving 7 bases unmatched. The CDR3 runs to 15 residues. In germline, CDR1 is SGHAT, CDR2 FQNNGV. Libraries were prepared by immunoSEQ multiplex PCR; TCRdb keeps only in-frame clonotypes and omits some of them. This table has 180,000 or so clones, roughly 93% appearing once. This specimen was peripheral blood, taken 28 days after the second dose of the MenACWY control vaccine. The receptor comes from an adult who received the MenACWY meningococcal vaccine as a control. The chain employs TRBV11-2 and TRBJ2-3; 9 bases are shared with TRBD2. The CDR3 protein is CASSFGAGGTDTQYF. CDR3 coding DNA: TGTGCCAGCAGCTTCGGGGCGGGGGGGACGGATACGCAGTATTTT.